The sample holds a few counts of the clone carrying this T cell receptor (beta chain). The data are from a study of blood T cell repertoires in COVID-19. Study context: The United States, Italy and Spain provided the acute and convalescent COVID-19 samples. Sources were T cells, B-cell-depleted T cells, or PBMCs; the material itself was cDNA or gDNA.

The V segment lost 5 bases and the J segment 13 bases; nucleotides outside the gene matches: 18. CDR1 is SGHAT and CDR2 is FQNNGV in the germline V gene. The CDR3 extends over 16 amino acids. Study processing details: Nucleated cell counts were estimated from reference gene primer amplification. Profiling relied on immunoSEQ multiplex PCR, and the TCRdb table lists in-frame clones only, not all of them. V and J calls plus clone size are reproduced from that table; the DNA served to infer D and trimming. The sample has 120,000 to 150,000 clones, 80% to 90% seen once; the top ten hold roughly 37%. The source material was peripheral blood. This clonotype originated in a man aged 50-59 years who had recovered from COVID-19. This rearrangement joins TRBV11-2 to TRBJ1-2, with 11 bases lining up with TRBD1. CDR3 sequence: CASSPLRGQGAGLPTF. The CDR3 nucleotides read TGTGCCAGCAGCCCCCTAAGAGGACAGGGGGCCGGTCTCCCCACCTTC.